The source of this T cell receptor beta chain is a study of human T cells and chemical hapten exposure. At the level of the study: Sensitizing treatment utilized 2% DPC over an approximately 2 cm by approximately 2 cm portion of upper inner arm skin. Alopecia areata, totalis or universalis was found in mostly female patients. Study results and caveats: Having alopecia, donors may respond immunologically unlike healthy people. In comparison with controls, expanded TCRs gave rise to a significantly larger number of large CDR3 similarity clusters.

Via MiXCR, TCRdb re-called the RACE reads, giving one row per CDR3 protein. The sample lists about 70,000 distinct CDR3 sequences, 8.5% seen once, with about 3% in the top ten. Time point of the sample: patch test 2, 6 weeks after DPC sensitization. As for treatment: therapeutic diphenylcyclopropenone sensitization with weekly scalp DPC. This clonotype was recorded at least ten times. No antigen is known for it. The V end was cut by 10 bases, the J end by 0 bases, with 10 bases between. This CDR3 has 13 residues. CDR1 is SGHVS and CDR2 is FQNEAQ in the germline V gene. Material: whole blood, obtained in connection with sensitization to the hapten diphenylcyclopropenone (DPC). The source of this sequence is a woman aged 45-65 years with alopecia areata. Some clones in this sample may be carry-over from other donors' samples. The chain joins TRBV7-8 to TRBJ1-3, with D perhaps TRBD1 (6 bases). CDR3 amino acids: CATSDSSGNTIYF. DNA of the CDR3: TGTGCCACATCGGACAGCTCTGGAAACACCATATATTTT.